This T cell receptor (beta chain) was sequenced during a study of response to subunit inactivated influenza vaccine. Study observations and caveats: Every seasonal influenza vaccination brings in few new T cells, the authors suggested.

TCRdb independently ran MiXCR on the RT-PCR reads; one entry per CDR3 protein. The sample records a few hundred thousand distinct CDR3 sequences, roughly 20% being singletons. V lost 0 bases, J lost 1 base, and 6 bases lay in between. Per germline, CDR1 ENHRY and CDR2 SYGVKD. The CDR3 is 14 residues long. This clonotype has just a few counts. Its antigen is unidentified. Material: PBMCs from blood, obtained about 20 months after vaccination. This receptor was obtained from a man aged 50-75 years who received an inactivated influenza vaccine. The V call is TRBV10-3, the J call TRBJ1-1; TRBD1 is a possible D gene (6 bases). The CDR3 loop reads CAISESRGNTEAFF. CDR3 nucleotide sequence: TGTGCCATCAGTGAGTCCAGGGGGAACACTGAAGCTTTCTTT.